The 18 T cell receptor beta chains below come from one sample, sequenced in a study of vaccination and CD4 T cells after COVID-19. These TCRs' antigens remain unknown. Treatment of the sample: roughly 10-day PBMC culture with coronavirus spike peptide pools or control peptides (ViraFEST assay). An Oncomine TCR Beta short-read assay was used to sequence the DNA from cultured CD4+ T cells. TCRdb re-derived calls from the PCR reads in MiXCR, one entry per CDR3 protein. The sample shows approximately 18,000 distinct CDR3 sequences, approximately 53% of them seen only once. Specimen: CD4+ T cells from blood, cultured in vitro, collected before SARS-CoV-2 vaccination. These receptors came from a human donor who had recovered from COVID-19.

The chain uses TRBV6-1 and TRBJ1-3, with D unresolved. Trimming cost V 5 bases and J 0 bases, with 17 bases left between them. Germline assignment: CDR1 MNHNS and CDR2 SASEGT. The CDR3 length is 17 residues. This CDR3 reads CASSSSGSSSSGNTIYF. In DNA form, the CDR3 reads TGTGCCAGCAGTAGTTCGGGATCATCGTCCTCTGGAAACACCATATATTTT.

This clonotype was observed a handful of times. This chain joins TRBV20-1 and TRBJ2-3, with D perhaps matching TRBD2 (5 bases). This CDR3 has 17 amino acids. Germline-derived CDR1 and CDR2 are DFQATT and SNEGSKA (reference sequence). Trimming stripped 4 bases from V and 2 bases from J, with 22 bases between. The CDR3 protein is CSANPTPTKTNTDTQYF. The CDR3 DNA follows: TGCAGTGCTAATCCCACCCCGACTAAAACTAACACAGATACGCAGTATTTT.

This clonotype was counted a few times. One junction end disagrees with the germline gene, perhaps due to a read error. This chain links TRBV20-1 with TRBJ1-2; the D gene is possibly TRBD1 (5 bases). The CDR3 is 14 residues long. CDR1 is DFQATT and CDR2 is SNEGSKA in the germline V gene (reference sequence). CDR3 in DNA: TGCAGTGCTAGTGCAGGGAGTCGTAACGATGGCTACACCTTC. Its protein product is CSASAGSRNDGYTF.

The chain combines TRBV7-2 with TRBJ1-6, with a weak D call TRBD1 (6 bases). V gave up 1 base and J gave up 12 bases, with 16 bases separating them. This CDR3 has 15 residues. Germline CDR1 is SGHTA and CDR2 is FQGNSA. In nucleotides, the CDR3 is TGTGCCAGCAGCTTAGGGGGGGCGCAATCCGGACCCCTCCACTTT. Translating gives CASSLGGAQSGPLHF.

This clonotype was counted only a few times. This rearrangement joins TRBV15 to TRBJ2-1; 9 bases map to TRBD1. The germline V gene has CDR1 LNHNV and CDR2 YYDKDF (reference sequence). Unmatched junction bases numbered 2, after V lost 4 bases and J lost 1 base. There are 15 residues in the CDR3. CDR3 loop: CATSKTGGSYNEQFF. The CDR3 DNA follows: TGTGCCACCAGCAAGACAGGGGGATCCTACAATGAGCAGTTCTTC.

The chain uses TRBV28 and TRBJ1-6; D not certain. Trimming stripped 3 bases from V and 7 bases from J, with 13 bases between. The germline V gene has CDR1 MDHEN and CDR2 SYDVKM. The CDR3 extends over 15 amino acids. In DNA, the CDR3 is TGTGCCAGCAGTTTTAATGGGGTGAAAAATTCACCCCTCCACTTT. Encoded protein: CASSFNGVKNSPLHF.

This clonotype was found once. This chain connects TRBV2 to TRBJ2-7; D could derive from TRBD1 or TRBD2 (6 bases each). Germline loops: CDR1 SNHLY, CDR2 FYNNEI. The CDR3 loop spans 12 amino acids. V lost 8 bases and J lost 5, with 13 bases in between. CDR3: CASVGGRDEQYF. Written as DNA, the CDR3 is TGTGCCAGCGTGGGGGGCCGGGACGAGCAGTACTTC.

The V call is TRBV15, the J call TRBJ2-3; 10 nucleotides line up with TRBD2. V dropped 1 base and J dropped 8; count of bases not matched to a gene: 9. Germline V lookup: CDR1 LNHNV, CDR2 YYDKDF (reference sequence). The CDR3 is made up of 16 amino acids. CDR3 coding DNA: TGTGCCACCAGCAGAGCCCTAGCGGGAGAAATGAGTACGCAGTATTTT. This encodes CATSRALAGEMSTQYF.

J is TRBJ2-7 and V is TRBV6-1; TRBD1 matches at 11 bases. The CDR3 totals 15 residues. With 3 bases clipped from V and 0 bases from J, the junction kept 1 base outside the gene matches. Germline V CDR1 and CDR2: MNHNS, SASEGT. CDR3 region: CASSEGTGGSYEQYF. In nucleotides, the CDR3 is TGTGCCAGCAGTGAGGGGACAGGGGGCTCCTACGAGCAGTACTTC.

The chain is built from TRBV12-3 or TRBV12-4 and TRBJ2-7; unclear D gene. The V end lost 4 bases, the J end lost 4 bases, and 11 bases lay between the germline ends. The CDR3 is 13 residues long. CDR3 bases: TGTGCCAGCAGTTGGGCAGGCGTTTACGAGCAGTACTTC. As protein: CASSWAGVYEQYF.

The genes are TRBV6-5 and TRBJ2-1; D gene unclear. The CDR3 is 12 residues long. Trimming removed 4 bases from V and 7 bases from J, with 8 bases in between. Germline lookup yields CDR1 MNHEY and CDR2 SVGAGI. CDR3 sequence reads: CASSSLWNEQFF. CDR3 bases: TGTGCCAGCAGTTCCCTTTGGAATGAGCAGTTCTTC.

Here the CDR3 DNA reads TGTGCCAGCAGTTACTCGAGTTTGGGACTAGAGTACTTC. Amino acids: CASSYSSLGLEYF. This sequence joins TRBV6-5 and TRBJ2-7, with 8 nucleotides matching TRBD2. Losses at the gene ends were 0 bases for V and 11 bases for J; bases not matched to a gene: 6. Germline V gene lookup returns CDR1 MNHEY and CDR2 SVGAGI. This CDR3 comprises 13 residues.

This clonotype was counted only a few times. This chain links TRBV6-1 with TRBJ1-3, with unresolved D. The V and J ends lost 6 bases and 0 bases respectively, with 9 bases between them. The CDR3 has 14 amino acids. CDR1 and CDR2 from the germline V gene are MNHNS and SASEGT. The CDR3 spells CASRRQLSGNTIYF. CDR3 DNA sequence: TGTGCCAGCAGGAGACAACTCTCTGGAAACACCATATATTTT.

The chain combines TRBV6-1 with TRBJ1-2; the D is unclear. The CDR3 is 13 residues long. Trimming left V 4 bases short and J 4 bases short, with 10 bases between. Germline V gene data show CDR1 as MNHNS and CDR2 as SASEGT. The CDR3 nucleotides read TGTGCCAGCAGTGGTAACTACGCCTATGGCTACACCTTC. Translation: CASSGNYAYGYTF.

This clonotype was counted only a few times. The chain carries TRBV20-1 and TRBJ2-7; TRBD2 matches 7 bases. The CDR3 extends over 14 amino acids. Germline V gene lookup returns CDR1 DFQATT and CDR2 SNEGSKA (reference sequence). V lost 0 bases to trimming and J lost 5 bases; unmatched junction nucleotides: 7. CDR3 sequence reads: CSAREAGFVHEQYF. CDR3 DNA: TGCAGTGCTAGAGAAGCGGGGTTTGTCCACGAGCAGTACTTC.

The DNA for the CDR3 is TGTGCCATCAGTGAGTCAAGTACTGAGCAGTTCTTC. It translates to CAISESSTEQFF. The gene calls are TRBV10-3 and TRBJ2-1; D is unresolved. Germline CDR1 and CDR2: ENHRY and SYGVKD. V lost 0 bases and J lost 9, with 6 bases in between. This CDR3 is 12 amino acids long.

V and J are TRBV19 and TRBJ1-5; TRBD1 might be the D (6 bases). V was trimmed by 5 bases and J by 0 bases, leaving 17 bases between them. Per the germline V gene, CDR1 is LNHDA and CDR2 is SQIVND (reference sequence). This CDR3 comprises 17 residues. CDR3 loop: CASSPRGGHDSNQPQHF. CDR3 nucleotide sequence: TGTGCCAGTAGTCCCCGGGGGGGCCACGATAGCAATCAGCCCCAGCATTTT.

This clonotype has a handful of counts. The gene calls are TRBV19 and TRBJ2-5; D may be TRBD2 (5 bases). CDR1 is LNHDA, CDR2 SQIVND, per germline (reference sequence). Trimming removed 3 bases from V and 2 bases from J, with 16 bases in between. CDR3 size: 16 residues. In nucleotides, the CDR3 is TGTGCCAGTAGTATGACCAGCACTAGATTTCAAGAGACCCAGTACTTC. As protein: CASSMTSTRFQETQYF.